This T cell receptor (beta chain) was profiled in a study of cytomegalovirus exposure and HLA in healthy donors. Study as a whole: The approximately 110 validation repertoires, a later analysis reported, used the same platform as the roughly 660 repertoires from the first cohort. Regarding the study as a whole: The study put some 150 TCR beta chains on its list as cytomegalovirus-associated. Confirmation was obtained in vitro that a few CMV-associated chains are specific for CMV antigens.

The donors were part of the validation cohort, which consisted of under 150 subjects and was separate from the first cohort of 600 to 850 subjects. Only in-frame clones appear in the TCRdb table, and some are missing; sequencing was by immunoSEQ multiplex PCR. This table has tens of thousands of clones, around nine tenths appearing once. With 5 bases clipped from V and 8 bases from J, the junction kept 9 bases outside the gene matches. Germline-derived CDR1 and CDR2 are SEHNR and FQNEAQ (reference sequence). The CDR3 runs to 15 residues. For this clone: Its antigen remains unknown.

The TCR was taken from a man between 18 and 35 years old in good health and CMV-seronegative. Sequencing was done on a sample of PBMCs. The rearrangement links TRBV7-9 to TRBJ1-2; the match to TRBD1 covers 12 bases. For the CDR3, the DNA is TGTGCCAGCAGCCCCCCTTGGGACAGGGGGCTCGGCTACACCTTC. Protein product: CASSPPWDRGLGYTF.